The clone carrying this TCR beta chain was counted many times. Assembly of TCR beta libraries relied on iRepertoire HTBI primers together with Arm-PCR of CDR3 regions. One entry per CDR3 protein results from TCRdb running MiXCR on the multiplex PCR reads. Of fewer than 650,000 distinct CDR3 sequences in the sample, about 15% are singletons; the top ten hold around 12%. The data originate from a study of regulatory T cells in long-lasting Graves disease. The CDR3 is 17 amino acids. Germline V CDR1 and CDR2: SGHRS, YFSETQ. The V and J ends lost 1 base and 2 bases, in that order; junction bases with no gene match: 8. Time point defined: newly diagnosed GD, antithyroid drugs for less than 3 months. Scientists built the TCR library using RNA that was extracted from PBMCs. This same sample was also part of a study on T cells in Graves' hyperthyroidism and ophthalmopathy.

This chain links TRBV5-1 with TRBJ2-3, with TRBD2 matching 9 bases. The sample in question was peripheral blood mononuclear cells (PBMCs), obtained at new diagnosis, from a patient treated with antithyroid drugs. The receptor was derived from a man younger than 30 with Graves disease. The CDR3 reads CASSLQALAGSTDTQYF. The CDR3 DNA is TGCGCCAGCAGCTTGCAGGCGCTAGCGGGATCCACAGATACGCAGTATTTT.